Listed here are 17 T cell receptor beta chains from one sample, sequenced in a study of blood T cell repertoires in COVID-19. Libraries were prepared by immunoSEQ multiplex PCR; TCRdb keeps only in-frame clonotypes and omits some of them. The sample contains around 170,000 clones, around 83% of which appear only once. Sequencing was performed on peripheral blood. The receptors were gathered from a human donor in a cohort sampled during active COVID-19.

This chain uses TRBV7-9 with TRBJ2-7; TRBD2 matches at 12 bases. Germline CDR1 SEHNR, CDR2 FQNEAQ (reference sequence). V shed 4 bases, J shed 0 bases, and the junction held 7 bases outside the gene matches. The CDR3 is 17 amino acids. The CDR3 nucleotides are TGTGCCAGCAGCTCACCGAGGGGACTAGCGGGCTCCTACGAGCAGTACTTC. Translated, it gives CASSSPRGLAGSYEQYF.

The CDR3 here is CATADADSGNTIYF. The CDR3 DNA follows: TGTGCCACAGCGGACGCGGACTCTGGAAACACCATATATTTT. The chain employs TRBV6-5 and TRBJ1-3; D is uncertain. This CDR3 has 14 residues. Trimming removed 10 bases from V and 0 bases from J, with 13 bases in between. The V gene's germline CDR1 is MNHEY and CDR2 SVGAGI.

This rearrangement joins TRBV4-2 to TRBJ2-7, with 9 bases that match TRBD1. J gave up 2 bases and V 1 base, and 3 bases lay outside the gene matches. Germline V gene lookup returns CDR1 LGHNA and CDR2 YNFKEQ. The CDR3 spans 15 residues. The CDR3 DNA follows: TGTGCCAGCAGCCAAGCCCGGACAGGGGCCTACGAGCAGTACTTC. Translation: CASSQARTGAYEQYF.

The V gene is TRBV15, the J gene TRBJ2-7; 7 bases are a match to TRBD1. Trimming at V came to 0 bases and at J to 7 bases, leaving 6 bases not matched to a gene. Germline V CDR1 and CDR2: LNHNV, YYDKDF (reference sequence). The CDR3 is 14 residues long. CDR3 amino acids: CATSREESRGEQYF. The CDR3 DNA is TGTGCCACCAGCAGAGAAGAGTCCAGGGGGGAGCAGTACTTC.

The V call is TRBV4-1, the J call TRBJ1-2, with a possible D match to TRBD1 (6 bases). V was trimmed by 0 bases and J by 0 bases, leaving 11 bases between them. CDR1 and CDR2 from the germline V gene are MGHRA and YSYEKL. This CDR3 region has 16 residues. The CDR3 sequence is CASSQDDRTTNYGYTF. In DNA form, the CDR3 reads TGCGCCAGCAGCCAAGACGACAGGACCACTAACTATGGCTACACCTTC.

The J gene is TRBJ1-3, the V gene TRBV9; 7 bases map to TRBD1. Germline values: CDR1 SGDLS, CDR2 YYNGEE. V shed 4 bases and J 3 bases; nucleotides not matched to a gene: 7. The CDR3 loop spans 15 amino acids. CDR3 region: CASSHLQGSGNTIYF. CDR3 coding DNA: TGTGCCAGCAGCCACCTACAGGGGAGTGGAAACACCATATATTTT.

The chain combines TRBV4-3 with TRBJ2-7; 9 nucleotides align to TRBD1. Germline V gives CDR1 LGHNA, CDR2 YSLEER. Trimming took 4 bases from V and 3 from J; bases not matched to a gene: 10. The length of the CDR3 is 16 residues. The CDR3 sequence is CASSPQQGAGDYEQYF. The CDR3, as DNA: TGCGCCAGCAGCCCCCAACAGGGGGCGGGGGACTACGAGCAGTACTTC.

The chain is built from TRBV27 and TRBJ1-2; TRBD1 agrees at 8 bases. The CDR3 runs to 17 residues. In germline, CDR1 is MNHEY, CDR2 SMNVEV (reference sequence). With V trimmed by 5 bases and J by 1 base, 12 bases remained unmatched. CDR3: CASSPVGSGGVNYGYTF. CDR3 bases: TGTGCCAGCAGTCCCGTTGGGTCAGGGGGCGTTAACTATGGCTACACCTTC.

The rearrangement joins TRBV9 to TRBJ2-1; 12 bases fit TRBD2. CDR1 is SGDLS and CDR2 is YYNGEE in the germline V gene. The CDR3 has 15 residues. Trimming cost V 4 bases and J 10 bases; bases outside gene matches: 9. CDR3 in amino acids: CASSSRLAGVEEQFF. In DNA, the CDR3 is TGTGCCAGCAGCTCCCGACTAGCGGGAGTAGAGGAGCAGTTCTTC.

This clone was observed a handful of times. The genes are TRBV19 and TRBJ1-5; the match to TRBD1 covers 8 bases. There are 14 residues in the CDR3. V shed 6 bases and J 2 bases; nucleotides not matched to a gene: 3. The germline V gene encodes CDR1 LNHDA and CDR2 SQIVND (reference sequence). For the CDR3, the DNA is TGTGCCAGTAGGCAGACAGGGGGCAATCAGCCCCAGCATTTT. Translation gives CASRQTGGNQPQHF.

The chain carries TRBV3-1 (or the pseudogene TRBV3-2) and TRBJ1-5; D ambiguous. The CDR3 runs 14 residues. Germline V CDR1 and CDR2: LGHDT, YNNKEL (reference sequence). Trimming removed 0 bases at V and 7 bases at J, with 10 bases between. The CDR3 DNA reads as TGTGCCAGCAGCCAAGAGGAGGGCCGGCAGCCCCAGCATTTT. It translates to CASSQEEGRQPQHF.

The chain recombines TRBV5-5 with TRBJ2-5, with TRBD1 matching 8 bases. V dropped 0 bases and J dropped 2; count of bases not matched to a gene: 6. Germline assignment: CDR1 SGHKS and CDR2 YYEKEE (reference sequence). CDR3 size: 16 residues. Here the CDR3 reads CASSLALRTGQETQYF. The CDR3 DNA reads TGTGCCAGCAGCTTGGCTCTTCGGACAGGGCAAGAGACCCAGTACTTC.

This chain links TRBV28 with TRBJ2-1; possibly TRBD2 for D (6 bases). The V end was cut by 8 bases, the J end by 3 bases, with 11 bases between. The CDR3 is made up of 13 amino acids. Looked up from germline, CDR1 is MDHEN and CDR2 is SYDVKM. This chain's CDR3 is CASVAGNYNEQFF. In DNA, the CDR3 is TGTGCCAGCGTCGCGGGGAACTACAATGAGCAGTTCTTC. Supplemented by reference TRBV28 and TRBJ2-1, the full variable domain reads DVKVTQSSRYLVKRTGEKVFLECVQDMDHENMFWYRQDPGLGLRLIYFSYDVKMKEKGDIPEGYSVSREKKERFSLILESASTNQTSMYLCASVAGNYNEQFFGPGTRLTVL.

The rearrangement joins TRBV5-4 to TRBJ2-7, with TRBD2 identical over 8 bases. The CDR3 loop spans 14 amino acids. V lost 3 bases and J lost 3; bases outside the gene matches: 5. Germline V gene data show CDR1 as SGHNT and CDR2 as YYREEE (reference sequence). As DNA, the CDR3 is TGTGCCAGCAGCTCTCGGGGGGGCCTCTACGAGCAGTACTTC. Its translation is CASSSRGGLYEQYF. The complete variable domain, with remaining parts taken from reference TRBV5-4 and TRBJ2-7, reads ETGVTQSPTHLIKTRGQQVTLRCSSQSGHNTVSWYQQALGQGPQFIFQYYREEENGRGNFPPRFSGLQFPNYSSELNVNALELDDSALYLCASSSRGGLYEQYFGPGTRLTVT.

The V gene is TRBV3-1 (or the pseudogene TRBV3-2), the J gene TRBJ1-6, with a tentative D call TRBD1 (6 bases). Germline CDR1 and CDR2: LGHDT and YNNKEL (reference sequence). CDR3 size: 14 residues. With 3 bases removed from V and 6 bases from J, the gap between germline ends came to 9 bases. DNA of the CDR3: TGTGCCAGCAGCCAGGGGGCTGTTAATTCACCCCTCCACTTT. It encodes CASSQGAVNSPLHF.

The rearrangement uses TRBV4-2 and TRBJ1-2; TRBD1 matches 9 bases. The trim removed 0 bases at V and 2 bases at J, leaving 4 bases unmatched. This CDR3 region has 16 residues. Germline values: CDR1 LGHNA, CDR2 YNFKEQ. The CDR3 sequence is CASSQDLGTGNYGYTF. The CDR3 DNA reads TGTGCCAGCAGCCAAGATTTGGGGACAGGGAACTATGGCTACACCTTC.

This clone appeared a single time. The gene calls are TRBV6-2 or TRBV6-3 and TRBJ2-7; 15 bases line up with TRBD2. After removal of 2 bases from V and 0 bases from J, the junction contained 2 bases not matched to a gene. CDR1 MNHEY and CDR2 SVGEGT come from the germline V gene. The CDR3 consists of 17 residues. CDR3 nucleotides: TGTGCCAGCAGTTACGGACTAGCGGGAGGGGGCTCCTACGAGCAGTACTTC. Encoded protein: CASSYGLAGGGSYEQYF.